These 21 T cell receptor beta chains originate from one sample sequenced in a study of Ad26.COV2.S vaccination and SARS-CoV-2 variants. This table comes from immunoSEQ multiplex PCR, and its TCRdb copy is limited to in-frame clones, with some not included. The table lists over 350,000 clones, less than 90% of them singletons. The treatment was: 15 to 20 received Ad26.COV2.S at low or high dose, single or two shots; 5 received placebo; per-sample allocation not given. The investigators took samples on day 63 after the first vaccine or placebo injection. Sequencing was performed on peripheral blood, taken in a trial of Ad26.COV2.S vaccine versus placebo. These receptor sequences come from a person aged 18-60 years who received the Ad26.COV2.S COVID-19 vaccine or a placebo.

This chain uses TRBV6-5 with TRBJ1-1; D is possibly TRBD1 (5 bases). V lost 7 bases, J lost 1 base, and 13 bases lay in between. CDR3 length: 14 amino acids. Per germline, CDR1 MNHEY and CDR2 SVGAGI. The DNA of the CDR3 is TGTGCCAGCACCCCAGGGTTGGCGAACACTGAAGCTTTCTTT. Translated: CASTPGLANTEAFF.

A remark on this clone: The sample contains more than one DNA sequence encoding this CDR3. V and J are TRBV30 and TRBJ2-3; D gene uncertain. V lost 0 bases and J 0 bases, leaving 1 base between the germline ends. CDR3 length: 12 amino acids. CDR1 and CDR2 (germline): GTSNPN, SVGIG (reference sequence). The CDR3: CAWSVSTDTQYF. CDR3 DNA sequence: TGTGCCTGGAGTGTTAGCACAGATACGCAGTATTTT.

The chain uses TRBV29-1 and TRBJ1-1; 7 bases fit TRBD1. Germline V gene data show CDR1 as SQVTM and CDR2 as ANQGSEA. The CDR3 is 13 amino acids. Trimming took 2 bases from V and 0 from J; bases not matched to a gene: 0. The CDR3 DNA sequence: TGCAGCGTTGAACAGGGGGTGAACACTGAAGCTTTCTTT. Translation gives CSVEQGVNTEAFF.

The chain has TRBV7-9 and TRBJ1-6, with 9 nucleotides matching TRBD1. Trimming took 6 bases from V and 5 from J; bases not matched to a gene: 17. CDR3 length equals 19 residues. CDR1 SEHNR and CDR2 FQNEAQ come from the germline V gene (reference sequence). The DNA of the CDR3 is TGTGCCAGCAGGAGACCGGGACAGGGAAGCGATTCCCATAATTCACCCCTCCACTTT. Its protein product is CASRRPGQGSDSHNSPLHF.

This chain connects TRBV4-1 to TRBJ1-1; D gene uncertain. CDR1 is MGHRA and CDR2 is YSYEKL in the germline V gene. The CDR3 is 14 amino acids. The V end lost 6 bases, the J end lost 1 base, and 12 bases lay between the germline ends. The CDR3 spells CASSGSYWNTEAFF. CDR3 in DNA: TGCGCCAGCAGTGGTTCGTATTGGAACACTGAAGCTTTCTTT.

CDR3 protein: CASSEALLHLAFF. The CDR3 nucleotides read TGTGCCAGCAGTGAGGCCCTCCTCCATCTAGCTTTCTTT. The V gene is TRBV2, the J gene TRBJ1-1; no clear D gene. Germline V lookup: CDR1 SNHLY, CDR2 FYNNEI. The V end lost 3 bases, the J end lost 10 bases, and 15 bases lay between the germline ends. The length of the CDR3 is 13 residues. The full variable domain, rest sourced from reference TRBV2 and TRBJ1-1, is EPEVTQTPSHQVTQMGQEVILRCVPISNHLYFYWYRQILGQKVEFLVSFYNNEISEKSEIFDDQFSVERPDGSNFTLKIRSTKLEDSAMYFCASSEALLHLAFFGQGTRLTVV.

With regard to this clone: Other DNA variants within this sample encode the same CDR3. The J gene is TRBJ2-7, the V gene TRBV6-5, with 8 nucleotides matching TRBD1. The germline V gene has CDR1 MNHEY and CDR2 SVGAGI. The junction had 2 bases not matched to a gene; V was cut back by 2 bases and J by 2 bases. CDR3 length: 14 residues. This chain's CDR3 is CASSYGTGTYEQYF. CDR3 DNA sequence: TGTGCCAGCAGTTACGGGACAGGCACCTACGAGCAGTACTTC.

This clone was found a few times. This chain connects TRBV5-8 to TRBJ1-5, with 8 positions matching TRBD1. Trimming took 3 bases from V and 0 from J; bases not matched to a gene: 14. This CDR3 comprises 19 residues. CDR1 is SGHTS, CDR2 YDEGEE, per germline. Here the CDR3 reads CASSSPGDRFSSSNQPQHF. CDR3 DNA sequence: TGTGCCAGCAGCTCACCCGGGGACAGGTTCTCTTCTAGCAATCAGCCCCAGCATTTT.

The CDR3 spells CASRGQVAGENIQYF. The CDR3 DNA reads TGTGCCAGCAGGGGACAGGTGGCAGGGGAAAACATTCAGTACTTC. This chain uses TRBV6-5 with TRBJ2-4, with 8 nucleotides matching TRBD1. The trim removed 6 bases at V and 5 bases at J, leaving 9 bases unmatched. This CDR3 is built from 15 residues. Germline loops: CDR1 MNHEY, CDR2 SVGAGI.

The rearrangement joins TRBV4-1 to TRBJ1-4; 8 positions agree with TRBD1. V lost 4 bases and J lost 8; bases outside the gene matches: 6. The CDR3 has 14 amino acids. Germline loops: CDR1 MGHRA, CDR2 YSYEKL. This CDR3 is CASSRGQGNEKLFF. The CDR3 DNA reads TGCGCCAGCAGCCGAGGACAGGGAAACGAAAAACTGTTTTTT.

The chain couples TRBV24-1 to TRBJ1-1; D gene unclear. CDR1 and CDR2 from the germline V gene are KGHDR and SFDVKD. The CDR3 totals 13 residues. The V end lost 5 bases, the J end lost 2 bases, and 8 bases lay between the germline ends. The CDR3 bases are TGTGCCACCAGTGCCCCAGAAAACACTGAAGCTTTCTTT. It is translated as CATSAPENTEAFF.

This chain links TRBV15 with TRBJ1-6; 8 nucleotides match TRBD1. V trimming: 1 base; J trimming: 6 bases; junction bases outside the gene matches: 5. The CDR3 loop spans 16 amino acids. Germline values: CDR1 LNHNV, CDR2 YYDKDF (reference sequence). CDR3 bases: TGTGCCACCAGCAGAGCGCAGGGGGCCCGTAATTCACCCCTCCACTTT. It yields the protein CATSRAQGARNSPLHF.

CDR3 sequence (DNA): TGTGCCAGCAGCCCAAGGGGGGGGAGCTCCTATAATTCACCCCTCCACTTT. Protein product: CASSPRGGSSYNSPLHF. This chain links TRBV9 with TRBJ1-6, with D possibly being TRBD1 (6 bases). V was pared by 4 bases and J by 0 bases, with 14 bases between. CDR1 and CDR2 from the germline V gene are SGDLS and YYNGEE. This CDR3 has 17 residues.

CDR3 sequence reads: CASSVGDRDHEQYF. The CDR3 nucleotides read TGTGCCAGCAGCGTAGGAGACAGGGACCACGAGCAGTACTTC. The chain recombines TRBV9 with TRBJ2-7; 7 nucleotides agree with TRBD1. CDR3 length: 14 amino acids. Trimming took 0 bases from V and 5 from J; bases not matched to a gene: 5. Germline values: CDR1 SGDLS, CDR2 YYNGEE.

The chain carries TRBV7-8 and TRBJ1-1; a weak D match, TRBD1 (5 bases). CDR1 is SGHVS and CDR2 is FQNEAQ in the germline V gene. V dropped 5 bases and J dropped 0 bases, with 13 bases sitting between them. The CDR3 sequence is 15 residues long. For the CDR3, the DNA is TGTGCCAGCAGCCCGGACTTGGGGGTGAACACTGAAGCTTTCTTT. Amino acids: CASSPDLGVNTEAFF.

Turning to this clone: This CDR3 is also generated by other DNA sequences in the sample. V and J are TRBV19 and TRBJ2-3; 7 bases match TRBD1. CDR1 and CDR2 from the germline V gene are LNHDA and SQIVND (reference sequence). The V and J ends lost 3 bases and 4 bases, in that order; junction bases with no gene match: 1. This CDR3 has 13 amino acids. The CDR3: CASSMQGADTQYF. CDR3 nucleotides: TGTGCCAGTAGTATGCAGGGGGCAGATACGCAGTATTTT.

This chain connects TRBV3-1 (or the pseudogene TRBV3-2) to TRBJ1-2, with a weak D call TRBD1 (5 bases). V shed 2 bases and J shed 0 bases, with 10 bases lying between them. The CDR3 is 15 amino acids. Germline lookup yields CDR1 LGHDT and CDR2 YNNKEL (reference sequence). The CDR3 spells CASSQTGTANYGYTF. The CDR3 DNA reads as TGTGCCAGCAGCCAAACCGGGACCGCTAACTATGGCTACACCTTC.

The V gene is TRBV14, the J gene TRBJ2-5, with a tentative D call TRBD1 (6 bases). The germline V gene has CDR1 SGHDN and CDR2 FVKESK. CDR3 length: 13 residues. Trimming removed 1 base from V and 4 bases from J, with 7 bases in between. The CDR3 is CASSQVGAETQYF. The CDR3 coding sequence is TGTGCCAGCAGCCAAGTGGGGGCAGAGACCCAGTACTTC.

This chain joins TRBV18 and TRBJ1-1; D is undetermined. From germline, CDR1 is KGHSH and CDR2 LQKENI. The CDR3 runs to 13 residues. V was pared by 3 bases and J by 0 bases, with 5 bases between. CDR3 coding DNA: TGTGCCAGCTCACCCGACATGAACACTGAAGCTTTCTTT. This sequence encodes CASSPDMNTEAFF.

The V and J genes are TRBV6-5 and TRBJ1-2, with D tentatively TRBD1 (6 bases). Looked up from germline, CDR1 is MNHEY and CDR2 is SVGAGI. V gave up 2 bases and J gave up 1 base, with 11 bases separating them. This CDR3 contains 15 residues. The CDR3 DNA is TGTGCCAGCAGTTACACAGGGCTGGGTAACTATGGCTACACCTTC. This translates into CASSYTGLGNYGYTF.

The rearrangement uses TRBV4-2 and TRBJ1-4, with 7 bases that match TRBD1. The CDR3 sequence is 16 residues long. Unmatched junction bases numbered 12, after V lost 3 bases and J lost 8 bases. Germline values: CDR1 LGHNA, CDR2 YNFKEQ. The CDR3 loop reads CASSHPRGGLREKLFF. The CDR3 coding sequence is TGTGCCAGCAGCCATCCCAGGGGGGGGCTTCGCGAAAAACTGTTTTTT.